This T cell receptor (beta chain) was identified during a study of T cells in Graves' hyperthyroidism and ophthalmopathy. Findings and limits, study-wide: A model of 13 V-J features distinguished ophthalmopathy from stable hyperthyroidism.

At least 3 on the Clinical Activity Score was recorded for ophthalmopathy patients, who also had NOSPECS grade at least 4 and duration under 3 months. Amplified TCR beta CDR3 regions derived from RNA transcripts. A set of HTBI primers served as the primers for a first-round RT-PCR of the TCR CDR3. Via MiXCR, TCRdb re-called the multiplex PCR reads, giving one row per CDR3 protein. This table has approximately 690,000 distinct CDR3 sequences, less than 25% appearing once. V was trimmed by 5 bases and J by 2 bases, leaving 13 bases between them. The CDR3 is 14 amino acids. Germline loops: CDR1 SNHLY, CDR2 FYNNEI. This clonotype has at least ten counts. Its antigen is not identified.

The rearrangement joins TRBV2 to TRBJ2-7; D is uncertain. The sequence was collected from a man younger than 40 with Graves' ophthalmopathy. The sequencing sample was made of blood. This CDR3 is CASSTSSAPYEQYF. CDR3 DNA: TGTGCCAGCAGTACCTCGTCCGCGCCCTACGAGCAGTACTTC.